The text below deals with one T cell receptor beta chain. Methods used by the authors: Reference gene primer amplification in the assay estimated nucleated cell counts. This table comes from immunoSEQ multiplex PCR, and its TCRdb copy is limited to in-frame clones, with some not included. V and J calls and clone size are those listed in that table; D and trimming were worked out from the DNA. The data hold about 250,000 clones, with about 80% observed a single time. Germline V gives CDR1 DFQATT, CDR2 SNEGSKA (reference sequence). V lost 3 bases and J lost 3; bases outside the gene matches: 5. The CDR3 runs 15 residues. The sample is drawn from a study of blood T cell repertoires in COVID-19. Study-wide context: Samples representing acute and convalescent COVID-19 were sourced from the United States, Italy and Spain. PBMCs, B-cell-depleted T cells, or T cells provided the cDNA or gDNA that made up the material.

Seattle's enrolled individuals joined amid active infection and were then monitored longitudinally. The TCR comes from a person aged 70 to 79 with COVID-19, enrolled during active disease. The genes are TRBV20-1 and TRBJ1-5, with 10 bases identical to TRBD1. Input material: peripheral blood. The CDR3 region is CSASWGQGNNQPQHF. Here the CDR3 DNA reads TGCAGTGCTAGTTGGGGACAGGGGAACAATCAGCCCCAGCATTTT.